These T cell receptor beta chains were read from a single sample in a study of T-cell memory formation after mild COVID-19. TCRdb called the 5' RACE reads again in MiXCR, with one record for every CDR3 protein. The sample contains roughly 560,000 distinct CDR3 sequences, around 20% of which appear only once. Sequencing was performed on PBMCs or a T cell subset sorted from them (not recorded which). Receptor source: an adult woman who had mild COVID-19 (a few samples of this study predate the infection). Cell type and time point are not known. Each CDR3 is given with its conserved first and last residue. The D gene is left open where the match is weak. Only part of the rows carry a size: once, few, many, or a class if the clone is expanded.

V gene: TRBV4-3; clone size: -; J gene: TRBJ2-3; D gene: TRBD2; CDR3 protein: CASSQEGPRTSGSTDTQYF; CDR3 DNA: TGCGCCAGCAGCCAAGAAGGCCCCCGGACTAGCGGGAGCACAGATACGCAGTATTTT
V gene: TRBV12-3/TRBV12-4; clone size: few; J gene: TRBJ1-2; D gene: -; CDR3 protein: CASSFGDYGYTF; CDR3 DNA: TGTGCCAGCAGTTTCGGGGACTATGGCTACACCTTC
V gene: TRBV20-1; clone size: few; J gene: TRBJ2-3; D gene: TRBD2; CDR3 protein: CSAADASGGIGNTQYF; CDR3 DNA: TGCAGTGCCGCCGACGCTAGCGGGGGGATTGGTAATACGCAGTATTTT
V gene: TRBV11-2; clone size: few; J gene: TRBJ2-2; D gene: -; CDR3 protein: CASSPWDRNFTGELFF; CDR3 DNA: TGTGCCAGCAGCCCGTGGGACCGCAACTTCACCGGGGAGCTGTTTTTT
V gene: TRBV10-3; clone size: -; J gene: TRBJ2-1; D gene: -; CDR3 protein: CAIYDSGDNEQFF; CDR3 DNA: TGTGCCATCTACGACAGTGGGGACAATGAGCAGTTCTTC
V gene: TRBV6-6; clone size: few; J gene: TRBJ1-1; D gene: -; CDR3 protein: CASSGTMNTEAFF; CDR3 DNA: TGTGCCAGCAGTGGGACCATGAACACTGAAGCTTTCTTT
V gene: TRBV4-1; clone size: -; J gene: TRBJ2-1; D gene: TRBD2; CDR3 protein: CASSQEGGRFYNEQFF; CDR3 DNA: TGCGCCAGCAGCCAAGAGGGGGGGAGATTCTACAATGAGCAGTTCTTC
V gene: TRBV3-1; clone size: -; J gene: TRBJ1-1; D gene: -; CDR3 protein: CASSRTSETEAFF; CDR3 DNA: TGTGCCAGCAGCCGGACGAGCGAAACTGAAGCTTTCTTT
V gene: TRBV6-5; clone size: few; J gene: TRBJ2-7; D gene: -; CDR3 protein: CASSYQVRREQYF; CDR3 DNA: TGTGCCAGCAGTTACCAAGTACGTCGGGAGCAGTACTTC
V gene: TRBV24-1; clone size: few; J gene: TRBJ1-2; D gene: -; CDR3 protein: CATSDFRWGGYTF; CDR3 DNA: TGTGCCACCAGTGATTTCCGATGGGGCGGCTACACCTTC
V gene: TRBV11-2; clone size: few; J gene: TRBJ2-2; D gene: TRBD1; CDR3 protein: CASSTRDRGPTGELFF; CDR3 DNA: TGTGCCAGCAGCACAAGGGACAGGGGTCCCACCGGGGAGCTGTTTTTT
V gene: TRBV29-1; clone size: few; J gene: TRBJ2-3; D gene: -; CDR3 protein: CSVEVTDTQYF; CDR3 DNA: TGCAGCGTTGAGGTCACAGATACGCAGTATTTT
V gene: TRBV12-3/TRBV12-4; clone size: -; J gene: TRBJ1-1; D gene: -; CDR3 protein: CASTQGFEAFF; CDR3 DNA: TGTGCCAGCACCCAAGGGTTTGAAGCTTTCTTT
V gene: TRBV13; clone size: -; J gene: TRBJ2-1; D gene: TRBD2; CDR3 protein: CASRKRGGSYNEQFF; CDR3 DNA: TGTGCCAGCAGAAAACGGGGGGGCTCCTACAATGAGCAGTTCTTC
V gene: TRBV5-5; clone size: -; J gene: TRBJ1-1; D gene: -; CDR3 protein: CASSLDLGMNTEAFF; CDR3 DNA: TGTGCCAGCAGCTTGGATTTGGGCATGAACACTGAAGCTTTCTTT
V gene: TRBV12-3/TRBV12-4; clone size: -; J gene: TRBJ1-2; D gene: TRBD1; CDR3 protein: CASSLLFSGTGSGYTF; CDR3 DNA: TGTGCCAGCAGTTTATTGTTTAGTGGGACAGGGTCTGGCTACACCTTC
V gene: TRBV7-9; clone size: -; J gene: TRBJ2-7; D gene: -; CDR3 protein: CASSLSGNYEQYF; CDR3 DNA: TGTGCCAGCAGCTTATCAGGGAACTACGAGCAGTACTTC
V gene: TRBV9; clone size: -; J gene: TRBJ1-2; D gene: -; CDR3 protein: CASSGDPPGYTF; CDR3 DNA: TGTGCCAGCAGCGGGGACCCGCCTGGCTACACCTTC
V gene: TRBV24-1; clone size: -; J gene: TRBJ2-3; D gene: -; CDR3 protein: CATSERGNTDTQYF; CDR3 DNA: TGTGCCACCAGTGAGAGGGGGAACACAGATACGCAGTATTTT
V gene: TRBV7-8; clone size: few; J gene: TRBJ2-4; D gene: TRBD2; CDR3 protein: CASSFNPGHRTSMDIQYF; CDR3 DNA: TGTGCCAGCAGCTTTAATCCGGGCCATAGGACTAGTATGGACATTCAGTACTTC
V gene: TRBV6-4; clone size: -; J gene: TRBJ2-2; D gene: -; CDR3 protein: CASRRRPLGLAGTGELFF; CDR3 DNA: TGTGCCAGCAGAAGAAGGCCGCTTGGCTTGGCGGGCACCGGGGAGCTGTTTTTT
V gene: TRBV6-5; clone size: few; J gene: TRBJ1-2; D gene: -; CDR3 protein: CASRRMETYTF; CDR3 DNA: TGTGCCAGCAGACGGATGGAGACCTACACCTTC
V gene: TRBV25-1; clone size: -; J gene: TRBJ2-1; D gene: -; CDR3 protein: CASRTPVGYPEQFF; CDR3 DNA: TGTGCCAGCCGAACCCCGGTGGGCTACCCTGAGCAGTTCTTC
V gene: TRBV10-3; clone size: few; J gene: TRBJ2-7; D gene: TRBD2; CDR3 protein: CAISEDGRAGYEQYF; CDR3 DNA: TGTGCCATCAGTGAGGACGGGAGGGCCGGTTACGAGCAGTACTTC
V gene: TRBV11-2; clone size: -; J gene: TRBJ2-1; D gene: TRBD2; CDR3 protein: CASSYGLAGDSSYNEQFF; CDR3 DNA: TGTGCCAGCAGCTACGGACTAGCGGGGGATAGCTCCTACAATGAGCAGTTCTTC
V gene: TRBV29-1; clone size: -; J gene: TRBJ1-1; D gene: -; CDR3 protein: CSVDQQNTEAFF; CDR3 DNA: TGCAGCGTTGATCAACAGAACACTGAAGCTTTCTTT
V gene: TRBV6-5; clone size: few; J gene: TRBJ2-7; D gene: TRBD1; CDR3 protein: CASSQGVHEQYF; CDR3 DNA: TGTGCCAGCAGTCAGGGGGTCCACGAGCAGTACTTC
V gene: TRBV9; clone size: few; J gene: TRBJ2-7; D gene: -; CDR3 protein: CASSMGAGYYEQYF; CDR3 DNA: TGTGCCAGCAGCATGGGGGCAGGGTACTACGAGCAGTACTTC
V gene: TRBV25-1; clone size: few; J gene: TRBJ2-2; D gene: TRBD2; CDR3 protein: CASSKPTSGVGELFF; CDR3 DNA: TGTGCCAGCAGTAAACCCACTAGCGGGGTTGGGGAGCTGTTTTTT
V gene: TRBV20-1; clone size: few; J gene: TRBJ2-3; D gene: -; CDR3 protein: CSSPRRGGAITDTQYF; CDR3 DNA: TGCAGTTCCCCGAGGAGGGGGGGGGCGATCACAGATACGCAGTATTTT
V gene: TRBV4-3; clone size: -; J gene: TRBJ2-4; D gene: -; CDR3 protein: CASSQQTHQLLLAKNIQYF; CDR3 DNA: TGCGCCAGCAGCCAGCAGACACATCAGCTTCTACTAGCCAAAAACATTCAGTACTTC
V gene: TRBV20-1; clone size: -; J gene: TRBJ2-7; D gene: TRBD2; CDR3 protein: CSASLFSGSSYEQYF; CDR3 DNA: TGCAGTGCTAGCCTTTTTAGCGGGAGCTCCTACGAGCAGTACTTC
V gene: TRBV27; clone size: -; J gene: TRBJ2-2; D gene: -; CDR3 protein: CASSLTPGTLLKLFF; CDR3 DNA: TGTGCCAGCAGTCTCACCCCGGGAACCCTGCTGAAGCTGTTTTTT
V gene: TRBV4-3; clone size: few; J gene: TRBJ2-2; D gene: -; CDR3 protein: CASSQEDLYTGELFF; CDR3 DNA: TGCGCCAGCAGCCAAGAGGACTTGTACACCGGGGAGCTGTTTTTT